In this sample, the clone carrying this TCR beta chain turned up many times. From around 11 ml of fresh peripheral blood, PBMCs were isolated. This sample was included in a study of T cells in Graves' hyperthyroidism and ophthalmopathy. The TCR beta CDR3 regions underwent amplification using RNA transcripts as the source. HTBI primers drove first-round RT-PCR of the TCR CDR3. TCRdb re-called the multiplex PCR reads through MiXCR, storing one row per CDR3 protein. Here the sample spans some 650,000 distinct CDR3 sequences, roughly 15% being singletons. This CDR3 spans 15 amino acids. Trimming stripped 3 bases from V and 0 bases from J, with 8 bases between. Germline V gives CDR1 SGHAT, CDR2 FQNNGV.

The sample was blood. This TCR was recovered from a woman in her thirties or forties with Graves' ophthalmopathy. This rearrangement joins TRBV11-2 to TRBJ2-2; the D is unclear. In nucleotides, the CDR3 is TGTGCCAGCAGCTTTTTAATAACGAACACCGGGGAGCTGTTTTTT. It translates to CASSFLITNTGELFF.